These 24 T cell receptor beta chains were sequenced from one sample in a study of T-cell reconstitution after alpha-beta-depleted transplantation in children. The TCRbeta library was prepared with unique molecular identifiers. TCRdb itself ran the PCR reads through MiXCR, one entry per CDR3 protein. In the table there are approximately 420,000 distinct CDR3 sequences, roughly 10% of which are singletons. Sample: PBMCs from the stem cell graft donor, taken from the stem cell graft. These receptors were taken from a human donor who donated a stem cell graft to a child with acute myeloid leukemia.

In nucleotides, the CDR3 is TGCAGCGTTGTATTAGCGCTCTCCTACGAGCAGTACTTC. Protein sequence: CSVVLALSYEQYF. The chain combines TRBV29-1 with TRBJ2-7; D perhaps matches TRBD2 (5 bases). In germline, CDR1 is SQVTM, CDR2 ANQGSEA. V dropped 4 bases and J dropped 0 bases, with 10 bases sitting between them. This CDR3 comprises 13 residues.

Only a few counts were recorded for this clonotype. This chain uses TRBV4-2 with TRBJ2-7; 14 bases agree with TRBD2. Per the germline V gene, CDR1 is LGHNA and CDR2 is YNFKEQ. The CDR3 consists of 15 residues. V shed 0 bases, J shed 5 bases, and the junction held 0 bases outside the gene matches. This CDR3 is CASSQEGLAGDEQYF. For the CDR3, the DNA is TGTGCCAGCAGCCAAGAGGGACTAGCGGGAGACGAGCAGTACTTC.

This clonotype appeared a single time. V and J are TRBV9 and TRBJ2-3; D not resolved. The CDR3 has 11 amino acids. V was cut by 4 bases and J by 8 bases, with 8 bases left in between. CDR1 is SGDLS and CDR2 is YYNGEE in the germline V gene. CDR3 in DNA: TGTGCCAGCAGCTCCCTGAGTACGCAGTATTTT. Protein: CASSSLSTQYF.

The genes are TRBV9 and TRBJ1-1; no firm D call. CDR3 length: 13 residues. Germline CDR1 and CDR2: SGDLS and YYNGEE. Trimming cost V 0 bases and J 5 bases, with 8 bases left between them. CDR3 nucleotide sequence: TGTGCCAGCAGCGTAGCCCGGGGTACTGAAGCTTTCTTT. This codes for CASSVARGTEAFF. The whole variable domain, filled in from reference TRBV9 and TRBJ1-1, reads DSGVTQTPKHLITATGQRVTLRCSPRSGDLSVYWYQQSLDQGLQFLIQYYNGEERAKGNILERFSAQQFPDLHSELNLSSLELGDSALYFCASSVARGTEAFFGQGTRLTVV.

CDR3 sequence: CASSSLSRPEETQYF. The CDR3 DNA reads as TGCGCCAGCAGCTCGCTCAGCAGGCCAGAAGAGACCCAGTACTTC. The chain links TRBV5-1 to TRBJ2-5; D gene uncertain. The germline gives CDR1 SGHRS, CDR2 YFSETQ. With 3 bases removed from V and 3 bases from J, the gap between germline ends came to 15 bases. This CDR3 has 15 residues.

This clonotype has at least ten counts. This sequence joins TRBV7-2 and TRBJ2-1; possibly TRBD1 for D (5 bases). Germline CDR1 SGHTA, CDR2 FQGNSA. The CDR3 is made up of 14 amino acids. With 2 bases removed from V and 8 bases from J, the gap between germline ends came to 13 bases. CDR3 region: CASSLFPPRDEQFF. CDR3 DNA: TGTGCCAGCAGCTTATTTCCGCCCAGGGATGAGCAGTTCTTC.

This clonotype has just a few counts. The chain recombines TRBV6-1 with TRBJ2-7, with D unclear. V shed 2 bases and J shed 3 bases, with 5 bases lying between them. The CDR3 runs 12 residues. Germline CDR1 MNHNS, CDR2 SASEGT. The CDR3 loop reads CASSEHGYEQYF. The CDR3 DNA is TGTGCCAGCAGTGAACACGGCTACGAGCAGTACTTC.

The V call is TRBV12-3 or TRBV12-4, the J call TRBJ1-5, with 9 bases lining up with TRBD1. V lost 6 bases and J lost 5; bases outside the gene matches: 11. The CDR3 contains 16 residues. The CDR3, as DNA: TGTGCCAGCAGCCCGAGGGGACAGGGTCGACATCAGCCCCAGCATTTT. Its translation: CASSPRGQGRHQPQHF.

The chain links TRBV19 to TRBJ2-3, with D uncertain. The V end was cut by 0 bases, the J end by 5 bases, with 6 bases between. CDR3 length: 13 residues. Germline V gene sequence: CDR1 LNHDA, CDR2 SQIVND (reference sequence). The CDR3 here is CASSIEDGDTQYF. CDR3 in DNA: TGTGCCAGTAGTATAGAGGACGGAGATACGCAGTATTTT.

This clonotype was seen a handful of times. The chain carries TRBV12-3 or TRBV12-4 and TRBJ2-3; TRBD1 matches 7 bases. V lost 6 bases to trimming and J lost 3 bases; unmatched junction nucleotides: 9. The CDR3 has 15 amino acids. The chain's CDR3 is CASRATDRETDTQYF. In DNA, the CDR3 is TGTGCCAGCAGAGCGACAGACAGGGAAACAGATACGCAGTATTTT.

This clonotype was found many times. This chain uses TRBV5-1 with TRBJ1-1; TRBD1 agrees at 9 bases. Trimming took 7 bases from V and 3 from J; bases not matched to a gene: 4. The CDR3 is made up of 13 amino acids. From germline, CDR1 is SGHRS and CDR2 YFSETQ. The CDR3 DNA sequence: TGCGCCAGCGGACAGGGGCAGCACACTGAAGCTTTCTTT. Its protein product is CASGQGQHTEAFF.

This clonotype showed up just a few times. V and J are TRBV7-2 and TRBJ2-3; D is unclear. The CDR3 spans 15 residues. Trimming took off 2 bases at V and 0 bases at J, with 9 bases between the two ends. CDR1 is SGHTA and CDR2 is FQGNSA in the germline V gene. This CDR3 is CASSLWAASTDTQYF. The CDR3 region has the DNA TGTGCCAGCAGCTTATGGGCAGCTAGCACAGATACGCAGTATTTT.

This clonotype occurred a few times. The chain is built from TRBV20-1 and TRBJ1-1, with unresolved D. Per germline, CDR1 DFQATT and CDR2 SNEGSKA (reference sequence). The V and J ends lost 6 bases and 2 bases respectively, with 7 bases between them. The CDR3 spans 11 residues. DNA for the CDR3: TGCAGTGCGTGGGTCAACACTGAAGCTTTCTTT. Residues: CSAWVNTEAFF.

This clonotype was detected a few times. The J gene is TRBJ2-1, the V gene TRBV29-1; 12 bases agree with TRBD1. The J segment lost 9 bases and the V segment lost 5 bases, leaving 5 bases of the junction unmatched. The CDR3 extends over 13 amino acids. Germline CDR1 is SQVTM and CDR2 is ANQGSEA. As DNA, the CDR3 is TGCAGCGTTCAGGGGACAGGGGGCGGTGAGCAGTTCTTC. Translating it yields CSVQGTGGGEQFF.

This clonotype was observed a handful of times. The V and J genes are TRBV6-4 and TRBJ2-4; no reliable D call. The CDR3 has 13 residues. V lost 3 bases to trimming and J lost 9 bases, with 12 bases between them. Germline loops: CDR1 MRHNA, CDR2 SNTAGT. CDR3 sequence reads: CASSETESSIQYF. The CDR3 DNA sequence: TGTGCCAGCAGTGAGACGGAGAGTAGCATTCAGTACTTC.

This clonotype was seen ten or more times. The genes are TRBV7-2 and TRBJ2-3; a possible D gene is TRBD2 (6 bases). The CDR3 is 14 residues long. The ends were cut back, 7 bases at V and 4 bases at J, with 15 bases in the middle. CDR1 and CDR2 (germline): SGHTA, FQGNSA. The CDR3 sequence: CASTMIPGADTQYF. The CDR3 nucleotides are TGTGCCAGCACCATGATCCCGGGGGCAGATACGCAGTATTTT.

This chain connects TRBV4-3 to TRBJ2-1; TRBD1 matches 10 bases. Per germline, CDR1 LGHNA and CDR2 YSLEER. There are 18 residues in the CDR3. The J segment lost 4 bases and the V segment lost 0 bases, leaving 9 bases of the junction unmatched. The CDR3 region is CASSQDQLGTGVYNEQFF. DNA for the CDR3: TGCGCCAGCAGCCAAGATCAACTTGGGACAGGGGTTTACAATGAGCAGTTCTTC.

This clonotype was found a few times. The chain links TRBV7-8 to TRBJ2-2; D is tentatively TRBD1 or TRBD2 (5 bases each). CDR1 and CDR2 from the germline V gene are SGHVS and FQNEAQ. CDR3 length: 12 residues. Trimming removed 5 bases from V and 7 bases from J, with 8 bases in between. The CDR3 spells CASSGGFGELFF. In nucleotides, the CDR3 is TGTGCCAGCAGCGGGGGATTCGGGGAGCTGTTTTTT. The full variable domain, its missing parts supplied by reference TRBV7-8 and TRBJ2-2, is GAGVSQSPRYKVAKRGQDVALRCDPISGHVSLFWYQQALGQGPEFLTYFQNEAQLDKSGLPSDRFFAERPEGSVSTLKIQRTQQEDSAVYLCASSGGFGELFFGEGSRLTVL.

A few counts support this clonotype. The CDR3 loop is CSARGWGETTGSTDTQYF. The CDR3 DNA reads TGCAGTGCTAGAGGGTGGGGGGAAACGACAGGTAGCACAGATACGCAGTATTTT. The V gene is TRBV20-1, the J gene TRBJ2-3; D is perhaps TRBD1 or TRBD2 (6 bases each). The CDR3 spans 18 residues. Germline assignment: CDR1 DFQATT and CDR2 SNEGSKA (reference sequence). The V and J ends lost 1 base and 0 bases respectively, with 20 bases between them.

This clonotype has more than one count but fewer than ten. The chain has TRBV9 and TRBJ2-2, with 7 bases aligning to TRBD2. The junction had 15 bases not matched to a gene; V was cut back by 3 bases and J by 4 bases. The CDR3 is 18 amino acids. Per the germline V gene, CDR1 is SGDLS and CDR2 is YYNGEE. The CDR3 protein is CASSAVGLAESSTGELFF. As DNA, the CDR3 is TGTGCCAGCAGCGCAGTGGGGCTAGCGGAATCCTCCACCGGGGAGCTGTTTTTT.

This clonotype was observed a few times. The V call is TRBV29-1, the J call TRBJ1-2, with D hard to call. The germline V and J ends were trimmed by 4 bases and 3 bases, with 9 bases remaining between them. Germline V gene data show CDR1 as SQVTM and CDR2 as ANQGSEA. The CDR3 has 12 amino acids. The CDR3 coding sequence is TGCAGCGTTGGACCCGGGGACTATGGCTACACCTTC. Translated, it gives CSVGPGDYGYTF.

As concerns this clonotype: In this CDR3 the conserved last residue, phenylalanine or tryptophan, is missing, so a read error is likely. The CDR3 region is CATSDGRSGETQYL. Here the CDR3 DNA reads TGTGCCACCAGTGATGGGCGGAGTGGAGAGACCCAGTACTTG. The rearrangement uses TRBV24-1 and TRBJ2-5, with D unresolved. Germline CDR1 reads KGHDR; CDR2 reads SFDVKD. V lost 3 bases and J lost 4, with 11 bases in between. This CDR3 comprises 14 residues.

The CDR3 spells CASSHRGVLVTEAFF. CDR3 nucleotides: TGTGCCAGCAGCCACCGCGGGGTACTTGTTACTGAAGCTTTCTTT. The chain links TRBV5-6 to TRBJ1-1; D remains ambiguous. Germline V gives CDR1 SGHDT, CDR2 YYEEEE. CDR3 length equals 15 residues. The germline V and J ends were trimmed by 4 bases and 5 bases, with 18 bases remaining between them.

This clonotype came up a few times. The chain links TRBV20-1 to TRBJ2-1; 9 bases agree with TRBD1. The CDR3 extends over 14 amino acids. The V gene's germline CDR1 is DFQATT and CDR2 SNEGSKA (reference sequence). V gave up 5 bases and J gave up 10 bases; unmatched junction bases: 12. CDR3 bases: TGCAGTGCTCCGAGACGGACAGGGGTAGACGAGCAGTTCTTC. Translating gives CSAPRRTGVDEQFF.